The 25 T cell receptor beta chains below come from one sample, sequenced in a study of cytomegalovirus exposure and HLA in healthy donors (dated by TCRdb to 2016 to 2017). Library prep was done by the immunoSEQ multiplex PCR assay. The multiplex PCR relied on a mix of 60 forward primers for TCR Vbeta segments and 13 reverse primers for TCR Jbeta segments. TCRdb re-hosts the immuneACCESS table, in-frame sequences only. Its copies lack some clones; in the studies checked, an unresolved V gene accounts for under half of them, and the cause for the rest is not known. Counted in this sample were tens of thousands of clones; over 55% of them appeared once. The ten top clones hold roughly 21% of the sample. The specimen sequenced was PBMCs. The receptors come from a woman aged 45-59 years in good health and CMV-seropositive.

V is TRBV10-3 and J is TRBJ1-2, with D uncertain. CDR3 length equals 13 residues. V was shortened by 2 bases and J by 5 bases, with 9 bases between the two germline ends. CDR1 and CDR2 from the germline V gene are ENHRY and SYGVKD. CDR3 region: CAISELTEYGYTF. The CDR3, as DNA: TGTGCCATCAGTGAGCTCACAGAGTATGGCTACACCTTC.

CDR3 sequence: CASREMDSSNEQFF. The CDR3 bases are TGTGCCAGCAGGGAGATGGACAGCTCCAATGAGCAGTTCTTC. This sequence joins TRBV6-5 and TRBJ2-1; weak D call: TRBD1 (6 bases). This CDR3 region has 14 residues. Germline-derived CDR1 and CDR2 are MNHEY and SVGAGI. V was cut by 6 bases and J by 6 bases, with 15 bases left in between.

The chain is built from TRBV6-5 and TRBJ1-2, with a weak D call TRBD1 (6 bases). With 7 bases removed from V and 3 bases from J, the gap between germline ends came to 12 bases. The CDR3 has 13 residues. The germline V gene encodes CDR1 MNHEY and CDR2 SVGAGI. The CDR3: CASMGSGDYGYTF. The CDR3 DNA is TGTGCCAGCATGGGATCAGGGGACTATGGCTACACCTTC.

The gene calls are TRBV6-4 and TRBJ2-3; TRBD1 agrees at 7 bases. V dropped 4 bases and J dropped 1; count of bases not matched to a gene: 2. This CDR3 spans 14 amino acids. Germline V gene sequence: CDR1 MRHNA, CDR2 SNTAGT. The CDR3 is CASSGGTGTDTQYF. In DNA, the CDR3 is TGTGCCAGCAGTGGGGGGACAGGCACAGATACGCAGTATTTT.

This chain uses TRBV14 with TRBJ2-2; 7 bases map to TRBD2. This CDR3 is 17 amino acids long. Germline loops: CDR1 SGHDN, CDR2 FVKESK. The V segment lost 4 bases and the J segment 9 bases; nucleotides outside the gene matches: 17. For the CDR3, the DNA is TGTGCCAGCAGCCCGGGAGGCGGGCCCTCGCGCGGAAGGGAGCTGTTTTTT. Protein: CASSPGGGPSRGRELFF.

CDR3 DNA: TGTGCCACCCAAAGAGCGGGGGGAGTGAATGAGCAGTTCTTC. Translating it yields CATQRAGGVNEQFF. The chain couples TRBV25-1 to TRBJ2-1; TRBD2 aligns across 9 bases. Germline V gene sequence: CDR1 MGHDK, CDR2 SYGVNS. J gave up 7 bases and V 10 bases, and 11 bases lay outside the gene matches. This CDR3 is 14 amino acids long.

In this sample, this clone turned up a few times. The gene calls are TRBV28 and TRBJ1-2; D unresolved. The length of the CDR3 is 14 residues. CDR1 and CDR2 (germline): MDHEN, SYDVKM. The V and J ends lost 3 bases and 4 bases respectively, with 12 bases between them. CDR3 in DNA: TGTGCCAGCAGTTTCCCGGGAGGGAGCTATGGCTACACCTTC. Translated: CASSFPGGSYGYTF.

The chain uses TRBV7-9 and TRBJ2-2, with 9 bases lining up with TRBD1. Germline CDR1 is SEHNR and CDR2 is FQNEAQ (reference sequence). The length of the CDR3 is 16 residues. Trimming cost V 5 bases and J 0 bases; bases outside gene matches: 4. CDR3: CASSPRTGANTGELFF. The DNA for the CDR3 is TGTGCCAGCAGCCCCCGGACAGGGGCGAACACCGGGGAGCTGTTTTTT.

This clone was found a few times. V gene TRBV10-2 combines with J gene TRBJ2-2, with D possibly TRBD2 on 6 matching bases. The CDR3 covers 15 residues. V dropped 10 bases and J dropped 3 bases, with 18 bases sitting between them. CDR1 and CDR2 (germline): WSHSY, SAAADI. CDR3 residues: CATLSRDSDTGELFF. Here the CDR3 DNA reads TGCGCCACCCTGAGCAGGGACTCTGACACCGGGGAGCTGTTTTTT.

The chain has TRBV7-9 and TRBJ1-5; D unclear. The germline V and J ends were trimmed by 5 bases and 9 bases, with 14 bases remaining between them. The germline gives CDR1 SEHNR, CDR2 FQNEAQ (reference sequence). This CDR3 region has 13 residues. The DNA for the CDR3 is TGTGCCAGCAGCCCCCGTCCCTCCTCGCCCCAGCATTTT. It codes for CASSPRPSSPQHF. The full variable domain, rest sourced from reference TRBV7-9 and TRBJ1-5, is DTGVSQNPRHKITKRGQNVTFRCDPISEHNRLYWYRQTLGQGPEFLTYFQNEAQLEKSRLLSDRFSAERPKGSFSTLEIQRTEQGDSAMYLCASSPRPSSPQHFGDGTRLSIL.

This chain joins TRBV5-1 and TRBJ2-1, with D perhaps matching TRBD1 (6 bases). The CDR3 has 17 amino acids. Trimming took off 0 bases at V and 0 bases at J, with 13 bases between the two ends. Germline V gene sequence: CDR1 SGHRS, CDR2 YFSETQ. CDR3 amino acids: CASSLVSGDTSYNEQFF. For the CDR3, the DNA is TGCGCCAGCAGCTTGGTTAGTGGGGACACCTCCTACAATGAGCAGTTCTTC.

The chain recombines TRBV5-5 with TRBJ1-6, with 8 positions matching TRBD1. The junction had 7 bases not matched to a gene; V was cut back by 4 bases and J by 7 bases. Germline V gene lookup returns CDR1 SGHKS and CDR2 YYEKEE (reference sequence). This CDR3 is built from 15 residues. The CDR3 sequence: CASSPLTGANSPLHF. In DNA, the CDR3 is TGTGCCAGCAGCCCGCTGACAGGGGCCAATTCACCCCTCCACTTT.

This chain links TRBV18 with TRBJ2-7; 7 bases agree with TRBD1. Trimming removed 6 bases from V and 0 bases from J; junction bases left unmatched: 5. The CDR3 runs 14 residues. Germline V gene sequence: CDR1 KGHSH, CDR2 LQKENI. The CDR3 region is CASSPRQGSYEQYF. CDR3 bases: TGTGCCAGCTCGCCTCGACAGGGCTCCTACGAGCAGTACTTC. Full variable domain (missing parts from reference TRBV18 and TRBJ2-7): NAGVMQNPRHLVRRRGQEARLRCSPMKGHSHVYWYRQLPEEGLKFMVYLQKENIIDESGMPKERFSAEFPKEGPSILRIQQVVRGDSAAYFCASSPRQGSYEQYFGPGTRLTVT.

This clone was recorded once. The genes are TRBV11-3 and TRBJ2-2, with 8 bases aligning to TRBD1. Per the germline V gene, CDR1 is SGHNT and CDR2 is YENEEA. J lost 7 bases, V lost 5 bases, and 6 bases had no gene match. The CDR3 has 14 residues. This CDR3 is CASSGDRGSGELFF. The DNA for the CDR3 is TGTGCCAGCAGCGGCGACAGGGGTAGCGGGGAGCTGTTTTTT.

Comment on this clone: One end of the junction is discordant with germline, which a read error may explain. The CDR3 sequence: CASSLVRGISGANVPTF. In nucleotides, the CDR3 is TGTGCCAGCAGCTTGGTGCGGGGGATCTCTGGGGCCAACGTCCCGACTTTC. The rearrangement joins TRBV5-6 to TRBJ2-6, with 7 positions matching TRBD2. The CDR3 sequence is 17 residues long. Germline values: CDR1 SGHDT, CDR2 YYEEEE.

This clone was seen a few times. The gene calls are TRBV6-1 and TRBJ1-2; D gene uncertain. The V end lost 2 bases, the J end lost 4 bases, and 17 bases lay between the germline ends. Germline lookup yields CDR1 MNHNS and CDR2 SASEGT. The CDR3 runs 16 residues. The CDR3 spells CASSEKKGGSGYGYTF. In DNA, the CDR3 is TGTGCCAGCAGTGAAAAGAAGGGAGGATCGGGCTATGGCTACACCTTC.

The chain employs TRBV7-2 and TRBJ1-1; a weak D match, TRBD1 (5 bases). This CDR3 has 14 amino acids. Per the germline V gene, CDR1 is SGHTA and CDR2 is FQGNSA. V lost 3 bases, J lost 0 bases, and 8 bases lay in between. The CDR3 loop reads CASSFTGLNTEAFF. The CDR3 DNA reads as TGTGCCAGCAGCTTCACAGGCTTGAACACTGAAGCTTTCTTT. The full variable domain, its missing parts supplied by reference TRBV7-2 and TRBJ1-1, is GAGVSQSPSNKVTEKGKDVELRCDPISGHTALYWYRQSLGQGLEFLIYFQGNSAPDKSGLPSDRFSAERTGGSVSTLTIQRTQQEDSAVYLCASSFTGLNTEAFFGQGTRLTVV.

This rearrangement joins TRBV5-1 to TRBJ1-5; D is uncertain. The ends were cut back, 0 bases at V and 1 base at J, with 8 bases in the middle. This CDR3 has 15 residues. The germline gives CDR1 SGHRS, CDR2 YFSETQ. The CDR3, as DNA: TGCGCCAGCAGCTTGGCGGGCGGGAGCAATCAGCCCCAGCATTTT. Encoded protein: CASSLAGGSNQPQHF.

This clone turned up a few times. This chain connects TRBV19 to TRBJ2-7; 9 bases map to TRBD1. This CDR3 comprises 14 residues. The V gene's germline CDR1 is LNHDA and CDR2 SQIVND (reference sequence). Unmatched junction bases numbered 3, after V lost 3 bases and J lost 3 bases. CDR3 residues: CASSIGDRVYEQYF. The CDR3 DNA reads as TGTGCCAGTAGTATCGGGGACAGGGTCTACGAGCAGTACTTC. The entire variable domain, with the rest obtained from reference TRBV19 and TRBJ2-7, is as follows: DGGITQSPKYLFRKEGQNVTLSCEQNLNHDAMYWYRQDPGQGLRLIYYSQIVNDFQKGDIAEGYSVSREKKESFPLTVTSAQKNPTAFYLCASSIGDRVYEQYFGPGTRLTVT.

CDR3 DNA: TGTGCCAGCACCCTAAGGGGCGATACGCAGTATTTT. Translation: CASTLRGDTQYF. The V gene is TRBV6-1, the J gene TRBJ2-3; weak D call: TRBD1 (5 bases). Per the germline V gene, CDR1 is MNHNS and CDR2 is SASEGT. V gave up 7 bases and J gave up 6 bases, with 11 bases separating them. This CDR3 has 12 amino acids.

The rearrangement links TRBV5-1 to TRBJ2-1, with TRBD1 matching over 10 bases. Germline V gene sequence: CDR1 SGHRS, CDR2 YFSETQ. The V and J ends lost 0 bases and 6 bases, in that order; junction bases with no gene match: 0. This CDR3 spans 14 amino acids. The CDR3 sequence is CASSLGTGGNEQFF. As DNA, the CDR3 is TGCGCCAGCAGCTTGGGGACAGGGGGCAATGAGCAGTTCTTC.

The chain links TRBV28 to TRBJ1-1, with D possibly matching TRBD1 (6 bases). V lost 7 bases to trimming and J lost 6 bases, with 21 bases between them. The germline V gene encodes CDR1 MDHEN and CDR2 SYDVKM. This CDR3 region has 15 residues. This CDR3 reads CASNLQGSQKAEAFF. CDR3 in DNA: TGTGCCAGCAACTTACAGGGAAGCCAAAAGGCTGAAGCTTTCTTT.

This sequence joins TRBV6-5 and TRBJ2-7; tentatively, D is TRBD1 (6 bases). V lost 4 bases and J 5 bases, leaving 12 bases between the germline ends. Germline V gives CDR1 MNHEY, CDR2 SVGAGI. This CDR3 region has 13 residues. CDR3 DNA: TGTGCCAGCAGTTTAACAGGGTGGGACGAGCAGTACTTC. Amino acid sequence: CASSLTGWDEQYF.

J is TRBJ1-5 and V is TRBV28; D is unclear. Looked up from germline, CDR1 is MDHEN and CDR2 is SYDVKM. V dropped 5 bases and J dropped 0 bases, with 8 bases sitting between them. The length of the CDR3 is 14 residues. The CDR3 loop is CASSLPYSNQPQHF. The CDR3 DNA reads TGTGCCAGCAGTCTCCCTTATAGCAATCAGCCCCAGCATTTT.

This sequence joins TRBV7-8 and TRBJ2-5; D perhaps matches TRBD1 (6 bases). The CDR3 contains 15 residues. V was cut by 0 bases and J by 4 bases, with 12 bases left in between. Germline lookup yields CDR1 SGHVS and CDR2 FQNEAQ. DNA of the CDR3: TGTGCCAGCAGCTTAGCGCTAGGACAGAGAGAGACCCAGTACTTC. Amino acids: CASSLALGQRETQYF.